The T cell receptor beta chain described here comes from a study of blood T cells in healthy people across ages. Study in general: Capture by template switching was about one barcoded beta molecule per two T cells.

A J-beta primer mix and a sample-barcoded 5' primer were used in a second PCR of roughly 6 to 11 cycles. TCRdb itself ran the 5' RACE reads through MiXCR, one entry per CDR3 protein. This table holds more than 1 million distinct CDR3 sequences, more than 40% found once. In this sample, this clonotype turned up a few times. PBMCs were isolated at a quantity of at least 6.5 million per sample. The TCR sequence derives from a woman aged 60 to 75 in good health. Specimen: blood.

DNA for the CDR3: TGTGCCACCAGCAGAGCTAACAGGGGATCGCGAGAGACCCAGTACTTC. It yields the protein CATSRANRGSRETQYF. This sequence joins TRBV15 and TRBJ2-5; 7 bases fit TRBD1. The germline gives CDR1 LNHNV, CDR2 YYDKDF (reference sequence). This CDR3 region has 16 residues. The junction had 9 bases not matched to a gene; V was cut back by 1 base and J by 4 bases. The full variable domain, its missing parts supplied by reference TRBV15 and TRBJ2-5, is DAMVIQNPRYQVTQFGKPVTLSCSQTLNHNVMYWYQQKSSQAPKLLFHYYDKDFNNEADTPDNFQSRRPNTSFCFLDIRSPGLGDTAMYLCATSRANRGSRETQYFGPGTRLLVL.